The 11 T cell receptor beta chains given below trace back to one sample, sequenced in a study of shared clonotypes between healthy human individuals. Measured with immunoSEQ multiplex PCR; TCRdb has only the in-frame clones, and not every one. The repertoire holds 100,000 or so clones, with roughly half as singletons. Sequencing was done on a sample of PBMCs. The receptors originated from a woman aged 40-49 years in good health. Some clones in this sample may be carry-over from other donors' samples.

This clone showed up just a few times. The CDR3 does not close with the conserved phenylalanine or tryptophan, likely indicating a read error. It is unclear where the CDR3 begins or ends on the DNA, so no DNA is shown, and the CDR3 is as TCRdb lists it. The chain employs TRBV30 and TRBJ2-7; no DNA check was done on the table's D call, TRBD1. Both ends counted, the CDR3 spans 10 residues. Germline V gene sequence: CDR1 GTSNPN, CDR2 SVGIG (reference sequence). CDR3 protein: CVSEVGTLPI.

Concerning this clone: This sequence may be a read error, since a much larger clone differs from it by one base. Other DNA sequences from this sample encode an identical CDR3 as well. This chain connects TRBV5-1 to TRBJ2-6; D tentatively reads TRBD1 or TRBD2 (5 bases each). CDR3 length: 18 amino acids. The V and J ends lost 3 bases and 2 bases respectively, with 18 bases between them. Germline V CDR1 and CDR2: SGHRS, YFSETQ. The CDR3 bases are TGCGCCAGCAGCTCTCCCGGGACGGGGTCTCCTGGGGCCAACGTCCTGACTTTC. Translated, it gives CASSSPGTGSPGANVLTF.

This clone occurred once. The chain couples TRBV7-9 to TRBJ2-4; 7 bases fit TRBD1. Germline loops: CDR1 SEHNR, CDR2 FQNEAQ (reference sequence). There are 13 residues in the CDR3. V dropped 4 bases and J dropped 3; count of bases not matched to a gene: 0. The CDR3 DNA sequence: TGTGCCAGCAGCTGGGACAGCAAAAACATTCAGTACTTC. This encodes CASSWDSKNIQYF.

This clone was seen a handful of times. This chain connects TRBV11-2 to TRBJ2-7; a weak D match, TRBD1 (9 bases). Deletions cut 7 bases from V and 5 bases from J, with 24 bases between. This CDR3 comprises 16 residues. Germline CDR1 and CDR2: SGHAT and FQNNGV. Written as DNA, the CDR3 is TGTGCCAGCACCAAGGGGCGGGGGGACAGGGAACACGAGCAGTACTTC. Its translation is CASTKGRGDREHEQYF.

J is TRBJ2-1 and V is TRBV7-6; a weak D match, TRBD1 (6 bases). The CDR3 totals 14 residues. The germline CDR1 and CDR2 sequences are SGHVS and FNYEAQ. V lost 8 bases and J 3 bases, leaving 14 bases between the germline ends. The DNA for the CDR3 is TGTGCCAGCGCCCGGGACACCTACTACAATGAGCAGTTCTTC. It is translated as CASARDTYYNEQFF.

V is TRBV29-1 and J is TRBJ2-3; no clear D gene. In germline, CDR1 is SQVTM, CDR2 ANQGSEA. The CDR3 has 13 amino acids. Between the trimmed V and J ends, which lost 5 bases and 1 base, there was a span of 10 bases. CDR3 residues: CSVFPHGTDTQYF. CDR3 DNA: TGCAGCGTTTTTCCCCATGGCACAGATACGCAGTATTTT.

Details on this clone: A much larger clone is a single base away; this may be a read error. The identical CDR3 is also encoded by other nucleotide sequences in the sample. The chain employs TRBV4-2 and TRBJ1-5; D remains ambiguous. This CDR3 region has 15 residues. Trimming pared 3 bases from V and 7 bases from J, leaving 16 bases between. Germline CDR1 and CDR2: LGHNA and YNFKEQ. In DNA form, the CDR3 reads TGTGCCAGCAGCCATAACGGGGAGGGCGGACAGCCCCAGCATTTT. It is translated as CASSHNGEGGQPQHF.

Worth noting for this clone: The likely explanation is a read error, given a far larger clone one base away. Additional DNA sequences in this sample encode the identical CDR3. The chain joins TRBV27 to TRBJ2-3; the D is unclear. The CDR3 consists of 13 residues. Germline values: CDR1 MNHEY, CDR2 SMNVEV (reference sequence). V dropped 4 bases and J dropped 6 bases, with 11 bases sitting between them. The CDR3 nucleotides are TGTGCCAGCAGTTCGTTAGCAGGCGATACGCAGTATTTT. Residues: CASSSLAGDTQYF.

This clone was detected once. This chain uses TRBV30 with TRBJ2-3; 13 nucleotides agree with TRBD2. After removal of 2 bases from V and 1 base from J, the junction contained 3 bases not matched to a gene. Germline V lookup: CDR1 GTSNPN, CDR2 SVGIG (reference sequence). This CDR3 spans 16 amino acids. CDR3 amino acids: CAWSRTSGRGTDTQYF. DNA of the CDR3: TGTGCCTGGAGTAGGACTAGCGGGAGAGGCACAGATACGCAGTATTTT. Full variable domain (rest looked up from reference TRBV30 and TRBJ2-3): SQTIHQWPATLVQPVGSPLSLECTVEGTSNPNLYWYRQAAGRGLQLLFYSVGIGQISSEVPQNLSASRPQDRQFILSSKKLLLSDSGFYLCAWSRTSGRGTDTQYFGPGTRLTVL.

This clone was picked up a small number of times. This chain links TRBV7-9 with TRBJ2-3; D is unclear. The CDR3 loop spans 14 amino acids. Trimming left V 2 bases short and J 2 bases short, with 8 bases between. The germline V gene encodes CDR1 SEHNR and CDR2 FQNEAQ (reference sequence). CDR3 region: CASSLMDPTDTQYF. In DNA, the CDR3 is TGTGCCAGCAGCTTAATGGACCCCACAGATACGCAGTATTTT.

The chain recombines TRBV19 with TRBJ1-2; tentative D call: TRBD1 (5 bases). Germline assignment: CDR1 LNHDA and CDR2 SQIVND (reference sequence). Trimming removed 3 bases from V and 0 bases from J, with 8 bases in between. The CDR3 covers 14 residues. The CDR3, as DNA: TGTGCCAGTAGTATCAGGGAAGCTAACTATGGCTACACCTTC. This encodes CASSIREANYGYTF.